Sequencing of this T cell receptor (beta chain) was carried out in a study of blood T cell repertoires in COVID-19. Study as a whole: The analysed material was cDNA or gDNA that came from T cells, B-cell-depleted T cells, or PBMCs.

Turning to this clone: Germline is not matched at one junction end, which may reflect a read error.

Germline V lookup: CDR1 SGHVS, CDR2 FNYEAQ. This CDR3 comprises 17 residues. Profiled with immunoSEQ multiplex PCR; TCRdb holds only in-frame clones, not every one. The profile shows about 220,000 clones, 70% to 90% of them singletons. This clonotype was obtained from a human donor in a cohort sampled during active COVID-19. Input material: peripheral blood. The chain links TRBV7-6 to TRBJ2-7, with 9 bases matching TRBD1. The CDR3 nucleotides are TGTGCCAGCAGTTTAGACTTCGCCGGGACAGGGAACGACGAGCAGTACTTC. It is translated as CASSLDFAGTGNDEQYF.